The 17 T cell receptor beta chains below were found in one sample sequenced in a study of CD8 T cells in Susac syndrome (dated by TCRdb to between 2019 and 2020). The library was made by the immunoSEQ multiplex PCR assay. RNA was extracted using the RNeasy kit, and about 0.45 to 1 ug of the RNA was reverse transcribed with random hexamers. TCRdb itself trimmed the public reads at Q25 with fastp, ran MiXCR and retained productive beta chains. All rows with the same CDR3 protein become a single entry with the most common DNA and genes. The sample table shows under 200,000 distinct CDR3 sequences, and roughly 95% are seen once. Of the sample, approximately 0.1% falls within the top ten clones. The material sequenced was CD4+ T cells from PBMCs. All receptors come from a human donor with Susac syndrome.

This chain uses TRBV29-1 with TRBJ2-7, with D perhaps TRBD1 (6 bases). The CDR3 loop spans 12 amino acids. CDR1 SQVTM and CDR2 ANQGSEA come from the germline V gene. The germline V and J ends were trimmed by 6 bases and 1 base, with 10 bases remaining between them. CDR3 loop: CSVGQPSYEQYF. CDR3 coding DNA: TGCAGCGTAGGACAGCCGTCCTACGAGCAGTACTTC.

The V call is TRBV4-2, the J call TRBJ1-2; D is unclear. Germline CDR1 and CDR2: LGHNA and YNFKEQ. This CDR3 has 14 amino acids. V gave up 6 bases and J gave up 4 bases, with 15 bases separating them. Here the CDR3 reads CASSPGGSAYGYTF. The DNA of the CDR3 is TGTGCCAGCAGTCCCGGCGGGTCCGCCTATGGCTACACCTTC.

The chain joins TRBV20-1 to TRBJ2-7, with no clear D. The germline gives CDR1 DFQATT, CDR2 SNEGSKA (reference sequence). V was pared by 3 bases and J by 3 bases, with 9 bases between. This CDR3 is built from 12 residues. The CDR3: CSARGLDYEQYF. The CDR3 nucleotides read TGCAGTGCTAGGGGCCTAGACTACGAGCAGTACTTC.

J is TRBJ2-3 and V is TRBV29-1; 9 bases agree with TRBD1. Germline V gene lookup returns CDR1 SQVTM and CDR2 ANQGSEA. The CDR3 length is 14 residues. The J segment lost 1 base and the V segment lost 6 bases, leaving 5 bases of the junction unmatched. For the CDR3, the DNA is TGCAGCGTAGGACAGGGGATCGGCACAGATACGCAGTATTTT. Its translation: CSVGQGIGTDTQYF.

The chain links TRBV6-2 or TRBV6-3 to TRBJ1-5; TRBD1 matches at 8 bases. J was trimmed by 2 bases and V by 6 bases; bases with no gene match: 6. Germline V gives CDR1 MNHEY, CDR2 SVGEGT. This CDR3 region has 15 residues. The CDR3 coding sequence is TGTGCCAGCAGCGATCCGGGACAGGGCAATCAGCCCCAGCATTTT. Protein product: CASSDPGQGNQPQHF.

The chain couples TRBV30 to TRBJ1-5; D is ambiguous. The CDR3 has 12 residues. Trimming removed 1 base from V and 4 bases from J, with 5 bases in between. The germline CDR1 and CDR2 sequences are GTSNPN and SVGIG (reference sequence). CDR3 amino acids: CAWSEWNQPQHF. For the CDR3, the DNA is TGTGCCTGGAGTGAGTGGAATCAGCCCCAGCATTTT.

J is TRBJ2-1 and V is TRBV15; D may be TRBD2 (6 bases). This CDR3 is built from 14 residues. Trimming left V 0 bases short and J 10 bases short, with 13 bases between. Germline CDR1 is LNHNV and CDR2 is YYDKDF (reference sequence). The CDR3 coding sequence is TGTGCCACCAGCAGAGAAGGGCGGGGCGGCGAGCAGTTCTTC. Encoded protein: CATSREGRGGEQFF.

The rearrangement links TRBV25-1 to TRBJ2-1, with a weak D call TRBD2 (6 bases). V lost 1 base and J 4 bases, leaving 14 bases between the germline ends. Germline-derived CDR1 and CDR2 are MGHDK and SYGVNS. This CDR3 spans 16 amino acids. CDR3 DNA sequence: TGTGCCAGCAGTGAATCGGGACTTGCCGATTACAATGAGCAGTTCTTC. It yields the protein CASSESGLADYNEQFF.

In its sample, this clonotype was seen a few times. V and J are TRBV7-2 and TRBJ2-1; no definite D call. This CDR3 comprises 11 residues. Germline V gene sequence: CDR1 SGHTA, CDR2 FQGNSA. Trimming shortened V by 5 bases and J by 9 bases, and 8 bases separated the two germline ends. CDR3: CASSPLAEQFF. Written as DNA, the CDR3 is TGTGCCAGCAGCCCCTTGGCTGAGCAGTTCTTC.

This chain links TRBV27 with TRBJ2-1, with 7 positions matching TRBD1. The J segment lost 2 bases and the V segment lost 5 bases, leaving 6 bases of the junction unmatched. This CDR3 is built from 15 residues. The germline gives CDR1 MNHEY, CDR2 SMNVEV (reference sequence). In DNA form, the CDR3 reads TGTGCCAGCAGTCGCGACAGGGATACCTACAATGAGCAGTTCTTC. The encoded protein is CASSRDRDTYNEQFF.

The chain employs TRBV12-3 or TRBV12-4 and TRBJ2-5, with 7 bases that match TRBD2. The length of the CDR3 is 15 residues. The V gene end was trimmed by 5 bases and the J gene end by 5 bases; junction bases not matched to a gene: 11. In DNA form, the CDR3 reads TGTGCCAGCAGTACCCAAGCGGGGAGCGTGGAGACCCAGTACTTC. Its translation is CASSTQAGSVETQYF.

CDR3: CAWSPGGLGYTF. As DNA, the CDR3 is TGTGCCTGGTCCCCCGGGGGCCTTGGCTACACCTTC. This chain connects TRBV30 to TRBJ1-2; possibly TRBD1 for D (6 bases). CDR3 size: 12 residues. Germline CDR1 reads GTSNPN; CDR2 reads SVGIG (reference sequence). Trimming took off 5 bases at V and 7 bases at J, with 14 bases between the two ends.

The chain uses TRBV6-5 and TRBJ1-5, with D possibly matching TRBD1 (6 bases). The V and J ends lost 5 bases and 6 bases respectively, with 17 bases between them. This CDR3 has 15 amino acids. CDR1 is MNHEY and CDR2 is SVGAGI in the germline V gene. The CDR3 loop reads CASSLFYRVGQPQHF. In DNA form, the CDR3 reads TGTGCCAGCAGTCTTTTTTACAGGGTAGGTCAGCCCCAGCATTTT.

This sequence joins TRBV15 and TRBJ1-4; TRBD1 is a possible D gene (5 bases). V was trimmed by 0 bases and J by 4 bases, leaving 15 bases between them. This CDR3 is 17 amino acids long. Germline lookup yields CDR1 LNHNV and CDR2 YYDKDF (reference sequence). CDR3 in amino acids: CATSRDRGRGGNEKLFF. The CDR3 nucleotides are TGTGCCACCAGCAGAGATCGAGGGCGCGGGGGTAATGAAAAACTGTTTTTT.

The chain combines TRBV14 with TRBJ1-6; D unclear. V was shortened by 3 bases and J by 9 bases, with 12 bases between the two germline ends. The germline V gene has CDR1 SGHDN and CDR2 FVKESK. The length of the CDR3 is 14 residues. CDR3 DNA sequence: TGTGCCAGCAGCCACCCTTCATTTGCTTCACCCCTCCACTTT. Its protein product is CASSHPSFASPLHF.

V and J are TRBV19 and TRBJ2-1, with TRBD2 identical over 8 bases. Germline CDR1 is LNHDA and CDR2 is SQIVND (reference sequence). V lost 4 bases and J lost 5; bases outside the gene matches: 7. This CDR3 spans 15 amino acids. CDR3 in DNA: TGTGCCAGTAGTACGGGGGGGCCTTGGAACAATGAGCAGTTCTTC. The encoded protein is CASSTGGPWNNEQFF.

This clonotype came up once. The CDR3 sequence is CASSLEAGATYEQYF. CDR3 sequence (DNA): TGTGCCAGCAGCTTGGAGGCGGGGGCGACCTACGAGCAGTACTTC. The genes are TRBV5-4 and TRBJ2-7; D might be TRBD2 (7 bases). CDR1 and CDR2 (germline): SGHNT, YYREEE (reference sequence). CDR3 size: 15 residues. Between the trimmed V and J ends, which lost 0 bases and 2 bases, there was a span of 12 bases.